This entry is about one T cell receptor beta chain. The CDR3 spans 19 residues. V dropped 2 bases and J dropped 4; count of bases not matched to a gene: 12. Per the germline V gene, CDR1 is SGHAT and CDR2 is FQNNGV. The table came from immunoSEQ multiplex PCR; TCRdb's copy has only in-frame clones and leaves some out. The sample lists nearly 35,000 clones, 85% occurring once. The sample originates from a study of blood T cell repertoires in COVID-19. This clonotype was obtained from a human donor with acute or convalescent COVID-19. The donor label of this sample is uncertain. The chain links TRBV11-2 to TRBJ2-1, with 12 bases that match TRBD2. Material for sequencing was peripheral blood. The CDR3 DNA sequence: TGTGCCAGCAGCTTAAAACTAGCGGGGGGCCTCCTCTCGTACAATGAGCAGTTCTTC. Amino acid sequence: CASSLKLAGGLLSYNEQFF.